Given below is one T cell receptor (beta chain) in context. Its matching antigen is unknown. This specimen belongs to a study of Ad26.COV2.S vaccination and SARS-CoV-2 variants. Study outcomes and limitations: Responses of T cells in total may have been underestimated by the TCR breadth and depth analyses.

Noted treatment: about 20 received Ad26.COV2.S at low or high dose, single or two shots; about 5 received placebo; per-sample allocation not given. Vaccine and placebo recipients were sampled on day 63 after the first injection. In Boston, the donor was an adult between 18-55 years of age. Ad26.COV2.S expressed prefusion-stabilized spike from the original Wuhan strain. Using immunoSEQ multiplex PCR, the repertoire was profiled, and TCRdb retains in-frame clones only, with some absent. This sample has about 380,000 clones, with around 82% found just once. This specimen consisted of peripheral blood, obtained in a trial of Ad26.COV2.S vaccine versus placebo. The clonotype comes from a person aged 18-65 years who received the Ad26.COV2.S COVID-19 vaccine or a placebo.

Written as DNA, the CDR3 is TGTGCCAGCAGACCATACCCCGAGTCCGAACTGTTTTTT. Translation gives CASRPYPESELFF. This sequence joins TRBV2 and TRBJ1-4; D not certain. Germline CDR1 is SNHLY and CDR2 is FYNNEI. The CDR3 sequence is 13 residues long. V was cut by 6 bases and J by 12 bases, with 17 bases left in between.